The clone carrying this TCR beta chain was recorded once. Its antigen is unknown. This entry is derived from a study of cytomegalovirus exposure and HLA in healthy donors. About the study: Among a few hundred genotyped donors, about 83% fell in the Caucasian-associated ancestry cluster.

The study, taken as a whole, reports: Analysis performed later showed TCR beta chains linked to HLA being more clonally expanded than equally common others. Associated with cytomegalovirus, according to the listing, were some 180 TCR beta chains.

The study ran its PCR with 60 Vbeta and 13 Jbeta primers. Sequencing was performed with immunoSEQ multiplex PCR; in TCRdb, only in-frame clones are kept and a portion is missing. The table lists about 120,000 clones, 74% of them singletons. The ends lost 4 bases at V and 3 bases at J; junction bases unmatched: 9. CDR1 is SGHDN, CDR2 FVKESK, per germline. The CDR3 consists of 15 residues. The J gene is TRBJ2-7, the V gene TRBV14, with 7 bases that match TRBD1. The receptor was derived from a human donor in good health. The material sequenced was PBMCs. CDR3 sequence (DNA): TGTGCCAGCAGCCCTGGCGACAGGGTAGTCTACGAGCAGTACTTC. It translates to CASSPGDRVVYEQYF.